This TCR beta chain was sequenced in a study of blood T cell repertoires in COVID-19. Study-level background: The origin of the acute and convalescent COVID-19 samples was the United States, Italy and Spain.

The method was immunoSEQ multiplex PCR; TCRdb's version includes in-frame clones alone and lacks a portion of them. The profile shows about 42,000 clones, 76% of them singletons. CDR1 SGHTS and CDR2 YDEGEE come from the germline V gene. CDR3 size: 15 residues. The ends lost 2 bases at V and 7 bases at J; junction bases unmatched: 4. This TCR came from a man older than 75 with acute or convalescent COVID-19. The chain carries TRBV5-8 and TRBJ1-6; TRBD1 matches at 9 bases. Material for sequencing was peripheral blood. CDR3: CASSFPGTGNSPLHF. The DNA of the CDR3 is TGTGCCAGCAGCTTCCCCGGGACAGGGAATTCACCCCTCCACTTT.